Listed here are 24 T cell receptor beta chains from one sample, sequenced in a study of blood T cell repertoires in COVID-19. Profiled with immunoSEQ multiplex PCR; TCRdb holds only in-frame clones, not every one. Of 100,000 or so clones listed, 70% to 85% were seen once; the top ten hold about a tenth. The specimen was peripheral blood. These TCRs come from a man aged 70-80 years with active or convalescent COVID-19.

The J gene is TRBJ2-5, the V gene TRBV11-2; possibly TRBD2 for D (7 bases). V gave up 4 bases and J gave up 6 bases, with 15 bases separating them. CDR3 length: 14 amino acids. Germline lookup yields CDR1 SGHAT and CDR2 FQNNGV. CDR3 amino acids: CASSSFGGAKTQYF. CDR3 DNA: TGTGCCAGCAGCTCCTTTGGGGGGGCCAAGACCCAGTACTTC.

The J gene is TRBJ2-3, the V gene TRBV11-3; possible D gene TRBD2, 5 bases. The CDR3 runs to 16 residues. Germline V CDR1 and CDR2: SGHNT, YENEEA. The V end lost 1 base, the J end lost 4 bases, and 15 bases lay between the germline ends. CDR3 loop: CASSLGRSRVADTQYF. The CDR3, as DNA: TGTGCCAGCAGCTTAGGGAGGTCTCGAGTCGCAGATACGCAGTATTTT. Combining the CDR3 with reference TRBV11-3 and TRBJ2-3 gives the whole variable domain EAGVVQSPRYKIIEKKQPVAFWCNPISGHNTLYWYLQNLGQGPELLIRYENEEAVDDSQLPKDRFSAERLKGVDSTLKIQPAELGDSAVYLCASSLGRSRVADTQYFGPGTRLTVL.

This chain's CDR3 is CAWSSGGEAFF. The DNA of the CDR3 is TGTGCCTGGAGTTCGGGAGGGGAAGCTTTCTTT. The chain uses TRBV30 and TRBJ1-1; D ambiguous. The CDR3 covers 11 residues. The germline gives CDR1 GTSNPN, CDR2 SVGIG (reference sequence). V shed 2 bases and J shed 8 bases, with 9 bases lying between them.

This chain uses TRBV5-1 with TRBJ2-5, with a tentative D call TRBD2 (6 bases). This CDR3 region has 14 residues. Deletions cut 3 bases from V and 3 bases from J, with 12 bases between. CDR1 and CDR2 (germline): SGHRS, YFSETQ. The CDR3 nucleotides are TGCGCCAGCAGCTCCTCGGGGGTCGAAGAGACCCAGTACTTC. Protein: CASSSSGVEETQYF. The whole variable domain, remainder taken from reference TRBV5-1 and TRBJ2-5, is KAGVTQTPRYLIKTRGQQVTLSCSPISGHRSVSWYQQTPGQGLQFLFEYFSETQRNKGNFPGRFSGRQFSNSRSEMNVSTLELGDSALYLCASSSSGVEETQYFGPGTRLLVL.

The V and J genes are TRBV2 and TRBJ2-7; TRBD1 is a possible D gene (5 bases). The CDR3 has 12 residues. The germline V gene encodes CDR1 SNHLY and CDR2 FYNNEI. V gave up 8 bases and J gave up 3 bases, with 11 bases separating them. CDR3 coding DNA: TGTGCCAGCGGGGCTACGTTCTACGAGCAGTACTTC. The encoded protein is CASGATFYEQYF.

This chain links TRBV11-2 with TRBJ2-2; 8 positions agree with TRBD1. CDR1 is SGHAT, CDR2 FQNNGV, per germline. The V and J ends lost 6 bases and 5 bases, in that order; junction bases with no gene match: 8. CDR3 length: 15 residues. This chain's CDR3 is CASSQGQGATGELFF. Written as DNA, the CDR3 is TGTGCCAGCAGTCAGGGGCAGGGGGCGACCGGGGAGCTGTTTTTT. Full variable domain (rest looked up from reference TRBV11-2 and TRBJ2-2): EAGVAQSPRYKIIEKRQSVAFWCNPISGHATLYWYQQILGQGPKLLIQFQNNGVVDDSQLPKDRFSAERLKGVDSTLKIQPAKLEDSAVYLCASSQGQGATGELFFGEGSRLTVL.

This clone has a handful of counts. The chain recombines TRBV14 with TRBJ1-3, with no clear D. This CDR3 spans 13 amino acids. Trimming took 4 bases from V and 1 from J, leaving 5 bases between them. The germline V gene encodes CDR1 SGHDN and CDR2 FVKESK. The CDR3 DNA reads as TGTGCCAGCAGCCCCTTTTCTGGAAACACCATATATTTT. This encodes CASSPFSGNTIYF.

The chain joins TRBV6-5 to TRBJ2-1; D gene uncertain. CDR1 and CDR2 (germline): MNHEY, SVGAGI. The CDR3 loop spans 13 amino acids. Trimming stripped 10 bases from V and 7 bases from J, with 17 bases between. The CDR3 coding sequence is TGTGCCATCCGAGGCCCTACTTTTAATGAGCAGTTCTTC. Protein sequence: CAIRGPTFNEQFF.

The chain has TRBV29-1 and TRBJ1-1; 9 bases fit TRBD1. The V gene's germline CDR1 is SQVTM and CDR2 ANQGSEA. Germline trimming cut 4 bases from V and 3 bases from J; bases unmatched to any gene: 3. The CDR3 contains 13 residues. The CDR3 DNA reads TGCAGCGTTGTGAGGGACAGGGACACTGAAGCTTTCTTT. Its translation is CSVVRDRDTEAFF.

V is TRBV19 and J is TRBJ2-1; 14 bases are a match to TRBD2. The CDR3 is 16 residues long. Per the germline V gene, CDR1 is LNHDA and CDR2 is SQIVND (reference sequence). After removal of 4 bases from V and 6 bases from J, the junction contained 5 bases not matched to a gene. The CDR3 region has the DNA TGTGCCAGTAGTAGGGGACTAGCGGGGGACTCCAATGAGCAGTTCTTC. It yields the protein CASSRGLAGDSNEQFF.

The CDR3 protein is CASSPDDRDTEAFF. The CDR3 DNA sequence: TGTGCCAGCAGCCCCGATGACAGGGACACTGAAGCTTTCTTT. The rearrangement joins TRBV11-2 to TRBJ1-1; 7 nucleotides align to TRBD1. J was trimmed by 3 bases and V by 5 bases; bases with no gene match: 6. The CDR3 consists of 14 residues. Germline CDR1 SGHAT, CDR2 FQNNGV.

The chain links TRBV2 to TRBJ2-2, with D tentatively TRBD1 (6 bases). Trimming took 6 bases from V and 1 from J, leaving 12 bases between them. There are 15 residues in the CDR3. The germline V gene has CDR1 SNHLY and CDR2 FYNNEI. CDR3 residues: CASRAGQLNTGELFF. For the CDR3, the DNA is TGTGCCAGCAGGGCCGGACAGCTGAACACCGGGGAGCTGTTTTTT.

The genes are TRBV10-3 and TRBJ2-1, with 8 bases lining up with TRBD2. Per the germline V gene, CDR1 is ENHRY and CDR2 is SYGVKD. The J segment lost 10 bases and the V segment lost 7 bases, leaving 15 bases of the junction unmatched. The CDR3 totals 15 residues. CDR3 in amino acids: CAITRGGGGPGEQFF. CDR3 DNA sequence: TGTGCCATCACCCGCGGTGGCGGGGGGCCGGGGGAGCAGTTCTTC.

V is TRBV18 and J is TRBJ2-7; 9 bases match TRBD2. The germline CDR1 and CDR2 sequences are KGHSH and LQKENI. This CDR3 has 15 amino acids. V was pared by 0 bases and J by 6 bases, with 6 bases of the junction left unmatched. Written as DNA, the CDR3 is TGTGCCAGCTCACCACCGGCGGGGGGGAGGAGCGAGCAGTACTTC. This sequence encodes CASSPPAGGRSEQYF.

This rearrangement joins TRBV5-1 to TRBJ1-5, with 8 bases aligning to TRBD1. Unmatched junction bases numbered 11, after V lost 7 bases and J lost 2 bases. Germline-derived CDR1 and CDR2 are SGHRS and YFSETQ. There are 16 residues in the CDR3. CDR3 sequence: CASSPLPGQGNQPQHF. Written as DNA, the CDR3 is TGCGCCAGCTCCCCACTTCCGGGACAGGGCAATCAGCCCCAGCATTTT.

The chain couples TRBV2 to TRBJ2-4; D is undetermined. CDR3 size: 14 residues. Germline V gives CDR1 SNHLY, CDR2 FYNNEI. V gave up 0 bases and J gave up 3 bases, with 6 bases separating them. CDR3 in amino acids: CASSEASGKNIQYF. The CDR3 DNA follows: TGTGCCAGCAGTGAAGCGTCCGGCAAAAACATTCAGTACTTC.

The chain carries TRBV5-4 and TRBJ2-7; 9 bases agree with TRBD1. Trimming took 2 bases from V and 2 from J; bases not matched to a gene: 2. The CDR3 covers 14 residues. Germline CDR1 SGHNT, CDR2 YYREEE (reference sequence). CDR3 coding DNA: TGTGCCAGCAGCTTTGACAGGGGGACCTACGAGCAGTACTTC. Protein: CASSFDRGTYEQYF.

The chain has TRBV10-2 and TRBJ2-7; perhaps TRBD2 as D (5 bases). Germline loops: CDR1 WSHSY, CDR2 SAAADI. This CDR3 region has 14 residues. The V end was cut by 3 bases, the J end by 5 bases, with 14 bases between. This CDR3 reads CASSERTEADEQYF. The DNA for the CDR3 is TGCGCCAGCAGTGAAAGAACAGAAGCGGACGAGCAGTACTTC.

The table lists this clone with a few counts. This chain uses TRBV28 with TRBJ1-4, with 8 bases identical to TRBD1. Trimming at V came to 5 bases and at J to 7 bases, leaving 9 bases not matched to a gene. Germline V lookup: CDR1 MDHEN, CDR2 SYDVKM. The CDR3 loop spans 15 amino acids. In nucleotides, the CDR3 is TGTGCCAGCAGTATTCCAGGGGGCGAGGGTGAAAAACTGTTTTTT. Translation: CASSIPGGEGEKLFF.

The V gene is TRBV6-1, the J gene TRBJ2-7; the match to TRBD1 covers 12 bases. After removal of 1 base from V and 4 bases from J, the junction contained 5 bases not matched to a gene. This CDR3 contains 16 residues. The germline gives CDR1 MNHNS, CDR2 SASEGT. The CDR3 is CASSEVPGQGAYEQYF. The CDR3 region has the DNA TGTGCCAGCAGTGAAGTCCCGGGACAGGGGGCATACGAGCAGTACTTC.

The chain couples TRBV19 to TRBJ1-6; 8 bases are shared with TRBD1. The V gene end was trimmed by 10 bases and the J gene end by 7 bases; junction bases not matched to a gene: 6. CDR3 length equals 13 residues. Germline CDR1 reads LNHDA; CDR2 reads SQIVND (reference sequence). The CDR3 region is CATDRGSNSPLHF. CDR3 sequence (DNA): TGTGCCACCGACAGGGGTTCCAATTCACCCCTCCACTTT. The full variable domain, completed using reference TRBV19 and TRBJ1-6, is DGGITQSPKYLFRKEGQNVTLSCEQNLNHDAMYWYRQDPGQGLRLIYYSQIVNDFQKGDIAEGYSVSREKKESFPLTVTSAQKNPTAFYLCATDRGSNSPLHFGNGTRLTVT.

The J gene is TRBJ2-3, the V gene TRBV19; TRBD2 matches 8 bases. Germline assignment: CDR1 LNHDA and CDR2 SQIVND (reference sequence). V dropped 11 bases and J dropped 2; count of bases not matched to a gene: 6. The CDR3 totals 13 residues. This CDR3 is CASGREVTDTQYF. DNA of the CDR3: TGTGCCTCCGGGCGGGAGGTCACAGATACGCAGTATTTT.

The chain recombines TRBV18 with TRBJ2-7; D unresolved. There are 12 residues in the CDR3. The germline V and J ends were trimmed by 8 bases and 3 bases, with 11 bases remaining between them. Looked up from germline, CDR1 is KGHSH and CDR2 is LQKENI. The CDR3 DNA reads TGTGCCAGCCCCCCCCGCGGCTACGAGCAGTACTTC. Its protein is CASPPRGYEQYF.

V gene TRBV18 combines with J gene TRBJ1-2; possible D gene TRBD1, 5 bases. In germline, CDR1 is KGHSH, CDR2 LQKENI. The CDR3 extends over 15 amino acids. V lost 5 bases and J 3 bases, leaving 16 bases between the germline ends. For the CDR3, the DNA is TGTGCCAGCTCAATACAAGGGAGGGGAGACTATGGCTACACCTTC. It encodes CASSIQGRGDYGYTF.